The sequence of this TCR beta chain was determined in a study of blood T cells in healthy people across ages. Study in general: About one barcoded TCR beta cDNA was captured per two T cells.

Overall study findings and caveats: The unknown donor CMV status may have confounded expanded clonotype changes.

This CDR3 is 15 amino acids long. Germline CDR1 is DFQATT and CDR2 is SNEGSKA (reference sequence). The germline V and J ends were trimmed by 1 base and 6 bases, with 16 bases remaining between them. A sample-barcoded 5' primer and a J-beta primer mix were used in a second PCR of roughly 6 to 12 cycles. TCRdb re-called the 5' RACE reads with MiXCR, one entry per CDR3 protein. The table includes about 290,000 distinct CDR3 sequences, 27% detected once. This clonotype has just a few counts. The antigen is undetermined. V and J are TRBV20-1 and TRBJ1-5; D is perhaps TRBD1 (6 bases). This TCR came from a woman aged 70-85 years in good health. The sequenced sample was blood. For the CDR3, the DNA is TGCAGTGCTAGAGGGGGAGCAGGGGTAGGTCAGCCCCAGCATTTT. Its protein is CSARGGAGVGQPQHF.